This entry lists 7 T cell receptor beta chains sequenced from one sample in a study of cytomegalovirus exposure and HLA in healthy donors. Measured with immunoSEQ multiplex PCR; TCRdb has only the in-frame clones, and not every one. The data hold some 110,000 clones, with about 85% observed a single time. Sequencing input: PBMCs. The receptors here all came from a man aged 18-30 years in good health and CMV-seropositive.

The chain carries TRBV9 and TRBJ1-6; D ambiguous. Trimming took off 5 bases at V and 8 bases at J, with 23 bases between the two ends. In germline, CDR1 is SGDLS, CDR2 YYNGEE. This CDR3 is 17 amino acids long. The CDR3: CASRAGEGWAGDSPLHF. CDR3 DNA: TGTGCCAGCAGGGCCGGGGAGGGATGGGCAGGAGATTCACCCCTCCACTTT.

The chain couples TRBV7-8 to TRBJ1-1; 9 bases are a match to TRBD1. CDR3 length: 16 amino acids. The V gene's germline CDR1 is SGHVS and CDR2 FQNEAQ. J gave up 4 bases and V 2 bases, and 8 bases lay outside the gene matches. CDR3: CASSLPLGQGPTEAFF. Here the CDR3 DNA reads TGTGCCAGCAGCTTACCCCTGGGACAGGGTCCCACTGAAGCTTTCTTT. Together with reference TRBV7-8 and TRBJ1-1, the CDR3 gives the full variable domain: GAGVSQSPRYKVAKRGQDVALRCDPISGHVSLFWYQQALGQGPEFLTYFQNEAQLDKSGLPSDRFFAERPEGSVSTLKIQRTQQEDSAVYLCASSLPLGQGPTEAFFGQGTRLTVV.

This clone was detected only a few times. This chain uses TRBV7-8 with TRBJ2-7; possibly TRBD2 for D (6 bases). Trimming left V 1 base short and J 7 bases short, with 17 bases between. Germline assignment: CDR1 SGHVS and CDR2 FQNEAQ. The CDR3 sequence is 15 residues long. The CDR3 is CASSLGAGTGLEQYF. CDR3 DNA sequence: TGTGCCAGCAGCTTAGGAGCGGGCACGGGCCTGGAGCAGTACTTC.

The chain links TRBV5-4 to TRBJ2-7, with 9 bases fitting TRBD1. The ends lost 4 bases at V and 1 base at J; junction bases unmatched: 6. This CDR3 has 15 amino acids. Looked up from germline, CDR1 is SGHNT and CDR2 is YYREEE (reference sequence). CDR3: CASSPQGAGSYEQYF. CDR3 coding DNA: TGTGCCAGCAGCCCACAGGGGGCAGGATCCTACGAGCAGTACTTC.

This chain connects TRBV29-1 to TRBJ1-2; perhaps TRBD1 as D (5 bases). This CDR3 region has 14 residues. The germline V gene encodes CDR1 SQVTM and CDR2 ANQGSEA. Trimming took off 3 bases at V and 7 bases at J, with 18 bases between the two ends. CDR3 sequence reads: CSVDRDSLGSGYTF. The CDR3 region has the DNA TGCAGCGTTGATCGGGACTCCCTCGGGAGTGGCTACACCTTC.

The chain has TRBV7-6 and TRBJ2-3; D gene ambiguous. Germline V gives CDR1 SGHVS, CDR2 FNYEAQ. V shed 5 bases and J shed 7 bases, with 13 bases lying between them. The length of the CDR3 is 13 residues. For the CDR3, the DNA is TGTGCCAGCAGCCCCGAGGTGGCGTATACGCAGTATTTT. Translated, it gives CASSPEVAYTQYF.

V gene TRBV6-4 combines with J gene TRBJ2-7; a possible D gene is TRBD1 (6 bases). The germline gives CDR1 MRHNA, CDR2 SNTAGT. The CDR3 totals 16 residues. The V end lost 6 bases, the J end lost 5 bases, and 23 bases lay between the germline ends. The CDR3 bases are TGTGCCAGCAGATCGCTGGACAGCGACTTTAACCACGAGCAGTACTTC. Its translation is CASRSLDSDFNHEQYF.